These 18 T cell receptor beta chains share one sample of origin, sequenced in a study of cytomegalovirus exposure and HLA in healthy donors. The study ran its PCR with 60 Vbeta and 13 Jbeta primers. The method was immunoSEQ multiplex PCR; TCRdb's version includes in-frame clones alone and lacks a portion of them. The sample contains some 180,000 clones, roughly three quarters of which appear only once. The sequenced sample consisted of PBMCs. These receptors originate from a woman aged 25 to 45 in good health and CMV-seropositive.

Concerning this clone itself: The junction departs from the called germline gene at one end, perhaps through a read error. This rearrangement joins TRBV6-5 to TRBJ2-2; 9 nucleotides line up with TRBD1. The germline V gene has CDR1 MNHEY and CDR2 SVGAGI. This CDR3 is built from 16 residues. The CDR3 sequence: CASSFYRGLGTGELVF. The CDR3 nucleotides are TGTGCCAGCAGTTTTTACAGGGGGCTTGGGACCGGGGAGCTGGTTTTT.

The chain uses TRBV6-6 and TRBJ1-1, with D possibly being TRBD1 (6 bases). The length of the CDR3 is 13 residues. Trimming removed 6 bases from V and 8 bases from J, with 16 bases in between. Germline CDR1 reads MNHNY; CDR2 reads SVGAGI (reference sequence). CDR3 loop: CASSYEGGEEAFF. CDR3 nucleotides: TGTGCCAGCAGCTACGAAGGGGGAGAGGAAGCTTTCTTT.

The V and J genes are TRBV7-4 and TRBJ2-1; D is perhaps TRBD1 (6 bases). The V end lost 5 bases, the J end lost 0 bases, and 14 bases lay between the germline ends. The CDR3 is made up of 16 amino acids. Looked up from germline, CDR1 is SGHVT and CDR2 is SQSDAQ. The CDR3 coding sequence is TGTGCCAGCAGCCCACCTGACAGGAGCTCCTACAATGAGCAGTTCTTC. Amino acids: CASSPPDRSSYNEQFF.

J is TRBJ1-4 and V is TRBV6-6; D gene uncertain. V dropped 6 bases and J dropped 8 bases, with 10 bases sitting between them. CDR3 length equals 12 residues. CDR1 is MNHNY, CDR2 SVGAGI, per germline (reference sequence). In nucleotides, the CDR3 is TGTGCCAGCAGCCCCTTGAGGGAAAAACTGTTTTTT. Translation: CASSPLREKLFF.

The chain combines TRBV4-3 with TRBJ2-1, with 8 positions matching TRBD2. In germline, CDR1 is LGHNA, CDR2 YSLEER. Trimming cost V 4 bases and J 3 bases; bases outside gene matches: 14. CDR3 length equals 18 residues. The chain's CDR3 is CASSLYEGGGRFYNEQFF. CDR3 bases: TGCGCCAGCAGCCTCTACGAGGGCGGGGGGCGGTTCTACAATGAGCAGTTCTTC.

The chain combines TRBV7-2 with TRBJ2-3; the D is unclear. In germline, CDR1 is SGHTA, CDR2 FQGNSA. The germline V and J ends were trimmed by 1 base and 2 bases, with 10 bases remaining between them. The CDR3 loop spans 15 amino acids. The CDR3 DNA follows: TGTGCCAGCAGCTTAGTCGTCAGTTCCACAGATACGCAGTATTTT. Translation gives CASSLVVSSTDTQYF.

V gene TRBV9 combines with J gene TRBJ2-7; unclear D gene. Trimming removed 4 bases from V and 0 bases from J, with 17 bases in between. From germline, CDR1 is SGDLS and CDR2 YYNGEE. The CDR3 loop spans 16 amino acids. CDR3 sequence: CASSSPVDKPSYEQYF. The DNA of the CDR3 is TGTGCCAGCAGCTCCCCTGTCGACAAACCCTCCTACGAGCAGTACTTC.

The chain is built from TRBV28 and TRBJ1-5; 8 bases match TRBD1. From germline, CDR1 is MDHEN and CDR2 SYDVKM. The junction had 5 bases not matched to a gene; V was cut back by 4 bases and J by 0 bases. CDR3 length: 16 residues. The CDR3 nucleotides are TGTGCCAGCAGTTCCCCCGGGACAGGTAGCAATCAGCCCCAGCATTTT. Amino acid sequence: CASSSPGTGSNQPQHF.

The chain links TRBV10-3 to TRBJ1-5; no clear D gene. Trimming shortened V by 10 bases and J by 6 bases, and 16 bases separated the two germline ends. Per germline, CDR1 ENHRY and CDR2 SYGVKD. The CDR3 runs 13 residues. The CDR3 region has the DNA TGTGCCACCCTCCAGGCAGGAGGTCAGCCCCAGCATTTT. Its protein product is CATLQAGGQPQHF.

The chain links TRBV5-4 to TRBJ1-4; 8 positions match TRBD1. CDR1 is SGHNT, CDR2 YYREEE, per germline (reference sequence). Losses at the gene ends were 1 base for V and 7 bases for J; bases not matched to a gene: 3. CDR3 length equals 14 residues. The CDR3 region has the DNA TGTGCCAGCAGCTTGCAGGGGGCTCGTGAAAAACTGTTTTTT. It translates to CASSLQGAREKLFF.

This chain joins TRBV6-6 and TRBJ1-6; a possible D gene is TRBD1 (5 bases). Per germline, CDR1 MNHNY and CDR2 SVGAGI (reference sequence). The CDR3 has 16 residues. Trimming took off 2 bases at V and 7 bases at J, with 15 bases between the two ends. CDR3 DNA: TGTGCCAGCAGTTACATCGGCAGGGCTCGAAATTCACCCCTCCACTTT. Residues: CASSYIGRARNSPLHF.

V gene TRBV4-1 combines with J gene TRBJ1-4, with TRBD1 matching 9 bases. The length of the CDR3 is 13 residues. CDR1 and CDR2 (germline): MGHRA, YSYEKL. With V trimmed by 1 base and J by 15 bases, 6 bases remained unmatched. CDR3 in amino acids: CASSQVGDRVLFF. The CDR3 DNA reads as TGCGCCAGCAGCCAAGTGGGGGACAGGGTTTTGTTTTTT.

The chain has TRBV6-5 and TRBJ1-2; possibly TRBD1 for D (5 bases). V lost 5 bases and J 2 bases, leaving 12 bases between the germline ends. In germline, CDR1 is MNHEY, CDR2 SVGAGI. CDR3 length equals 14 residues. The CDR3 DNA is TGTGCCAGCAGTGAAAGAGCAGGGAACTATGGCTACACCTTC. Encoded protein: CASSERAGNYGYTF.

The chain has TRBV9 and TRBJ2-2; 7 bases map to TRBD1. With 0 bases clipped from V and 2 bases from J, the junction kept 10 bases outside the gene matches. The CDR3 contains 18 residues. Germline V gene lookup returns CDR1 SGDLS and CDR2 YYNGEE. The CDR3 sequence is CASSVVPAGGPNTGELFF. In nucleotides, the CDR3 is TGTGCCAGCAGCGTAGTGCCCGCAGGGGGACCTAACACCGGGGAGCTGTTTTTT.

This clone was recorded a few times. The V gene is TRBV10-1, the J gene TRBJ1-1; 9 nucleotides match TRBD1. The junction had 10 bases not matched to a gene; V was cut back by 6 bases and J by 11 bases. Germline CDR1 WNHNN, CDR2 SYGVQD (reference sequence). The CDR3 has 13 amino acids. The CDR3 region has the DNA TGCGCCAGCAGCGACCGGACAGGGGTTGTTGCTTTCTTT. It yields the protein CASSDRTGVVAFF.

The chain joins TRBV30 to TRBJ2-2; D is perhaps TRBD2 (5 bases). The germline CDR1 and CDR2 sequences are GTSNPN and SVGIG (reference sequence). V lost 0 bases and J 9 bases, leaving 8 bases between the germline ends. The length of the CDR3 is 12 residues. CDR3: CAWSVPGRELFF. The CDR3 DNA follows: TGTGCCTGGAGTGTACCGGGGAGGGAGCTGTTTTTT.

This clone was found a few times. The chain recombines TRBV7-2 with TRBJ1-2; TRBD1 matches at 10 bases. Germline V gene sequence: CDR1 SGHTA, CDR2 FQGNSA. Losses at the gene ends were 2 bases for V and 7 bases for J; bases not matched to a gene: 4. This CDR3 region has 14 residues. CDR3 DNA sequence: TGTGCCAGCAGCTTATGGGACAGGGGCGGTGGCTACACCTTC. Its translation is CASSLWDRGGGYTF.

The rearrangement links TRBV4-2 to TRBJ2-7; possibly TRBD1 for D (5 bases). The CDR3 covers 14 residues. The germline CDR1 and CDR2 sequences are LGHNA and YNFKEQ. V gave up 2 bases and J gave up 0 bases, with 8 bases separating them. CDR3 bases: TGTGCCAGCAGCCAATCAACAGGCTCCTACGAGCAGTACTTC. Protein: CASSQSTGSYEQYF.